This TCR beta chain is from a study of memory CD4+ T cells and cytomegalovirus serostatus. Study-level background: This sample comes from healthy Belgian adults, several CMV seropositive, 24 seronegative. Study-level results: CD4+ memory repertoires contained about two fifths of the roughly 160 reported CMV TCRbeta sequences.

Germline CDR1 and CDR2: MNHNY and SVGAGI (reference sequence). CDR3 length equals 13 residues. Trimming stripped 2 bases from V and 8 bases from J, with 12 bases between. Profiling relied on immunoSEQ multiplex PCR, and the TCRdb table lists in-frame clones only, not all of them. The table shows about 41,000 clones, with around 79% occurring only once. The sort gate was single viable CD3+CD4+CD8-CD45RO+ cells for memory CD4+ T cells. This clone was seen only a few times. Its antigen is unidentified. The chain joins TRBV6-6 to TRBJ1-1; no firm D call. Sequences were obtained from memory CD4+ T cells from blood. The receptor's source is an adult in good health and CMV-seronegative. The CDR3 protein is CASSYQSVNEAFF. DNA for the CDR3: TGTGCCAGCAGTTACCAGTCAGTCAACGAAGCTTTCTTT.